This T cell receptor beta chain was documented in a study of a mutant IDH1 vaccine in newly diagnosed glioma. Turning to the study itself: Treated patients, averaging approximately 40 years, were roughly 60% male and approximately 38% female.

Clones were read by immunoSEQ multiplex PCR, and TCRdb kept only the in-frame ones, dropping some. The repertoire holds 55,000 or so clones, with over 70% as singletons. Time point denoted: week 23, last vaccination. Each dose of the vaccine consisted of 300 ug of mutant IDH1 20-mer peptide, with topical imiquimod. The CDR3 runs 17 residues. Germline V gene sequence: CDR1 SEHNR, CDR2 FQNEAQ (reference sequence). J gave up 4 bases and V 5 bases, and 16 bases lay outside the gene matches. A note on this clone: The target antigen is unknown.

This sequence joins TRBV7-9 and TRBJ1-2; 7 bases agree with TRBD1. The TCR comes from a man between 40 and 49 years old with glioma. This material consisted of PBMCs, taken from a glioma patient whose treatment included an IDH1 peptide vaccine. CDR3 sequence (DNA): TGTGCCAGCAGCCCACGACAGGGTAATCTTGTTAGCTATGGCTACACCTTC. It specifies CASSPRQGNLVSYGYTF.